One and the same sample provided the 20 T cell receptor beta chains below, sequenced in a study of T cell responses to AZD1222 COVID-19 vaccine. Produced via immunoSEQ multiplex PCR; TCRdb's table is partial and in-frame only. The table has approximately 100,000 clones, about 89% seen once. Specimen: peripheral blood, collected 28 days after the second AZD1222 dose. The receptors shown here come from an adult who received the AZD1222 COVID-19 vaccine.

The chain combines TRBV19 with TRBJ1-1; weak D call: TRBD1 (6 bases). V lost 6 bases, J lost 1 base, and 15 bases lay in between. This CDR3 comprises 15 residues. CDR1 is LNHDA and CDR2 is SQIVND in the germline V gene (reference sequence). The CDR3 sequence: CASRTGLARNTEAFF. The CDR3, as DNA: TGTGCCAGTAGAACAGGGTTGGCCAGGAACACTGAAGCTTTCTTT. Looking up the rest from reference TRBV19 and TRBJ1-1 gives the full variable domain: DGGITQSPKYLFRKEGQNVTLSCEQNLNHDAMYWYRQDPGQGLRLIYYSQIVNDFQKGDIAEGYSVSREKKESFPLTVTSAQKNPTAFYLCASRTGLARNTEAFFGQGTRLTVV.

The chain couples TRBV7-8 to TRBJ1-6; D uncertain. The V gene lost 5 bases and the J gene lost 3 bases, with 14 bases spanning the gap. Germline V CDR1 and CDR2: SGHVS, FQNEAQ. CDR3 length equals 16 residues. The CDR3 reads CASSRGEGNYNSPLHF. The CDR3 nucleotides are TGTGCCAGCAGCCGGGGAGAGGGCAACTATAATTCACCCCTCCACTTT.

The CDR3 region is CASRKDRQNYGYTF. For the CDR3, the DNA is TGTGCCAGCAGGAAAGACAGGCAGAACTATGGCTACACCTTC. The chain joins TRBV6-5 to TRBJ1-2, with a weak D call TRBD1 (6 bases). From germline, CDR1 is MNHEY and CDR2 SVGAGI. This CDR3 is 14 amino acids long. Trimming took off 6 bases at V and 2 bases at J, with 13 bases between the two ends.

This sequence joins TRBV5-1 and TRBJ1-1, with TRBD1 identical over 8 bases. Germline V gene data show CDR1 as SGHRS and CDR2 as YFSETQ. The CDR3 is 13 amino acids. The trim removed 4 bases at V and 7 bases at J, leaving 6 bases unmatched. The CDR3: CASSIDRGLEAFF. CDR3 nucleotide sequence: TGCGCCAGCAGCATAGACAGGGGCCTTGAAGCTTTCTTT.

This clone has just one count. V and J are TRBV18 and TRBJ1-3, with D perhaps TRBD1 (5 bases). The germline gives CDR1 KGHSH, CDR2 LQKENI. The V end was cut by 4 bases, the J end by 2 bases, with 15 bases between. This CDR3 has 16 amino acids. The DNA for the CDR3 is TGTGCCAGCTCACTAAATATGGCAGGGACTGGAAACACCATATATTTT. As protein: CASSLNMAGTGNTIYF.

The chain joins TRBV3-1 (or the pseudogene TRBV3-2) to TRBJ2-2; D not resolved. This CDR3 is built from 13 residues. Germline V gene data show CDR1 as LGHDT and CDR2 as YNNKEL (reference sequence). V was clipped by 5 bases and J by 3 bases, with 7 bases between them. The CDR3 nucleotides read TGTGCCAGCAGCATCCGAGACACCGGGGAGCTGTTTTTT. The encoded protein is CASSIRDTGELFF.

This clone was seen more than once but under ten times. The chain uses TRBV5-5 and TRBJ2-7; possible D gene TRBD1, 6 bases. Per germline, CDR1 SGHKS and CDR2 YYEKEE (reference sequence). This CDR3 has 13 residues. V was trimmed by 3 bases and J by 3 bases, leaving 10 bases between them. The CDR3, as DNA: TGTGCCAGCAGCTCGTTGACAGGCTACGAGCAGTACTTC. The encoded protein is CASSSLTGYEQYF.

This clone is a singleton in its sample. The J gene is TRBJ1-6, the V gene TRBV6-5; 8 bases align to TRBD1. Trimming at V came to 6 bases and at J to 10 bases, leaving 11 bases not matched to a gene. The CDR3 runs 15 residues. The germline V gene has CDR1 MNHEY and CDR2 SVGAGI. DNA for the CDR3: TGTGCCAGCAGCCACTCCGGGACAGGTCACTCACCCCTCCACTTT. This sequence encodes CASSHSGTGHSPLHF.

The CDR3: CASSPGPRNQPQHF. CDR3 nucleotides: TGTGCCAGCTCCCCGGGACCGCGCAATCAGCCCCAGCATTTT. The chain recombines TRBV18 with TRBJ1-5; TRBD1 might be the D (5 bases). V shed 6 bases and J shed 2 bases, with 11 bases lying between them. Germline values: CDR1 KGHSH, CDR2 LQKENI. The CDR3 runs 14 residues.

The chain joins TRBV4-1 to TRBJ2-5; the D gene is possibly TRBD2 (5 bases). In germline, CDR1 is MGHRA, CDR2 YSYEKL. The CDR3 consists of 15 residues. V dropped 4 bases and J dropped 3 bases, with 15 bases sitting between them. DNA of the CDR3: TGCGCCAGCAGCCGAGGGATCAGGAATGAAGAGACCCAGTACTTC. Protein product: CASSRGIRNEETQYF.

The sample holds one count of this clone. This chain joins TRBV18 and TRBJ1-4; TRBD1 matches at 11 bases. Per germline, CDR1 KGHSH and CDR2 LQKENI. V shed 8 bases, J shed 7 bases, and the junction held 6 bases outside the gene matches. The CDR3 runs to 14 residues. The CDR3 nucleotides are TGTGCCAGCACCAGGGACAGGGGGGCTGAAAAACTGTTTTTT. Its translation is CASTRDRGAEKLFF. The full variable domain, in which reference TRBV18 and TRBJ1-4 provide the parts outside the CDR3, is NAGVMQNPRHLVRRRGQEARLRCSPMKGHSHVYWYRQLPEEGLKFMVYLQKENIIDESGMPKERFSAEFPKEGPSILRIQQVVRGDSAAYFCASTRDRGAEKLFFGSGTQLSVL.

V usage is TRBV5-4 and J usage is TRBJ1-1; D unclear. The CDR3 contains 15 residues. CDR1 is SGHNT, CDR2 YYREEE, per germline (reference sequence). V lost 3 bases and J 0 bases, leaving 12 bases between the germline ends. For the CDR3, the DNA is TGTGCCAGCAGCTCGGACTTCACCATGAACACTGAAGCTTTCTTT. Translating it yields CASSSDFTMNTEAFF. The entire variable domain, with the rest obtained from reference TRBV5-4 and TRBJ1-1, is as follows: ETGVTQSPTHLIKTRGQQVTLRCSSQSGHNTVSWYQQALGQGPQFIFQYYREEENGRGNFPPRFSGLQFPNYSSELNVNALELDDSALYLCASSSDFTMNTEAFFGQGTRLTVV.

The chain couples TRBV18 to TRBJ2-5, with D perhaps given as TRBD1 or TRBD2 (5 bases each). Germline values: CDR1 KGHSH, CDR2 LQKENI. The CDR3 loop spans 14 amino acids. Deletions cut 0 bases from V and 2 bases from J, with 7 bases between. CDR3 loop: CASSPPGAQETQYF. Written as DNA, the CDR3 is TGTGCCAGCTCACCACCCGGGGCTCAAGAGACCCAGTACTTC.

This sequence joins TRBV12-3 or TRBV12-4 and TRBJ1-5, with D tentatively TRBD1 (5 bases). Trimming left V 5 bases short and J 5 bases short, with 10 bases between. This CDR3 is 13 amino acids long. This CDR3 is CASSPGGDQPQHF. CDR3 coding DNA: TGTGCCAGCAGTCCCGGGGGGGATCAGCCCCAGCATTTT.

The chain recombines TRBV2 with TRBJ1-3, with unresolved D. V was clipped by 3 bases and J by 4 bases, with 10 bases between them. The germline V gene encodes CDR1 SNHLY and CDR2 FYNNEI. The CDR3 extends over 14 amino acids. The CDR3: CASSDVARGNTIYF. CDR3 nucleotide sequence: TGTGCCAGCAGTGATGTGGCGAGAGGAAACACCATATATTTT.

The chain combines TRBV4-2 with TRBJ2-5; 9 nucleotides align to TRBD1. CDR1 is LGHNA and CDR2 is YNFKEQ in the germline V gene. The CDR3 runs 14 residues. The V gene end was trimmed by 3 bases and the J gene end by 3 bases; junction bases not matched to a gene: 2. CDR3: CASSQGTGKETQYF. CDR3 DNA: TGTGCCAGCAGCCAGGGGACAGGGAAAGAGACCCAGTACTTC.

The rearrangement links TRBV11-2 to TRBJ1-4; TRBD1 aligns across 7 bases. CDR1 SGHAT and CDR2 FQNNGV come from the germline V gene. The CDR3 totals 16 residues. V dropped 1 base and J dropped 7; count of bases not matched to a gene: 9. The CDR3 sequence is CASSLGRGGGGEKLFF. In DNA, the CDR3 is TGTGCCAGCAGCTTAGGAAGAGGGGGCGGAGGTGAAAAACTGTTTTTT.

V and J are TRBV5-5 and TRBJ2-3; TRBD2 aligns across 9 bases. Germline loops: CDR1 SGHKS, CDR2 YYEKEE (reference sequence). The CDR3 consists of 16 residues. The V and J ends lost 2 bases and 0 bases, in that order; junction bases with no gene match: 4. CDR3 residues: CASSFRLAGSTDTQYF. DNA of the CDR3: TGTGCCAGCAGCTTCCGGCTAGCGGGGAGCACAGATACGCAGTATTTT.

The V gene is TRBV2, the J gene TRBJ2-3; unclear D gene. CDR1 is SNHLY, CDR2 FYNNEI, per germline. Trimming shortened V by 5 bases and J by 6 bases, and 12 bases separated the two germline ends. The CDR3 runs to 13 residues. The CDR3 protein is CASSKGRDDTQYF. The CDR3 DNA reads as TGTGCCAGCAGTAAAGGACGTGATGATACGCAGTATTTT. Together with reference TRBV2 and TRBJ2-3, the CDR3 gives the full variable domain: EPEVTQTPSHQVTQMGQEVILRCVPISNHLYFYWYRQILGQKVEFLVSFYNNEISEKSEIFDDQFSVERPDGSNFTLKIRSTKLEDSAMYFCASSKGRDDTQYFGPGTRLTVL.

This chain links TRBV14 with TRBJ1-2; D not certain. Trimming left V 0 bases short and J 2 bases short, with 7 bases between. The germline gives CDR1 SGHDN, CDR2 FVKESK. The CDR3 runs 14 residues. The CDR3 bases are TGTGCCAGCAGCCAAGATGTGCAAAACTATGGCTACACCTTC. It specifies CASSQDVQNYGYTF. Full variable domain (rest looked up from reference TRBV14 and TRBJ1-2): EAGVTQFPSHSVIEKGQTVTLRCDPISGHDNLYWYRRVMGKEIKFLLHFVKESKQDESGMPNNRFLAERTGGTYSTLKVQPAELEDSGVYFCASSQDVQNYGYTFGSGTRLTVV.